Sequencing of this T cell receptor (beta chain) was carried out in a study of neoadjuvant anti-PD-1 for oral cavity cancer. Study-wide context: Non-progressing patients received a fourth nivolumab dose near day 43, then surgery on days 50-56.

Clones were read by immunoSEQ multiplex PCR, and TCRdb kept only the in-frame ones, dropping some. This sample has about 81,000 clones, with approximately 84% found just once. This CDR3 spans 15 amino acids. V dropped 2 bases and J dropped 3; count of bases not matched to a gene: 6. CDR1 and CDR2 from the germline V gene are SEHNR and FQNEAQ (reference sequence). Comment on this clone: Its target is not known.

Study results and caveats: Non-responders to neoadjuvant nivolumab had significantly more clonal PBMC T cells than responders.

These newly diagnosed stage II-IVA oral cavity squamous cell carcinoma patients had no prior systemic or radiation treatment. No culture or expansion preceded analysis of these blood cells. The clonotype comes from a person aged 40 to 85 with oral cavity squamous cell carcinoma. Specimen: PBMCs, collected before nivolumab (anti-PD-1) treatment. V usage is TRBV7-9 and J usage is TRBJ2-7; 8 nucleotides align to TRBD1. The CDR3 reads CASSLSLGTGYEQYF. The CDR3 DNA reads TGTGCCAGCAGCTTAAGCCTCGGGACAGGCTACGAGCAGTACTTC.